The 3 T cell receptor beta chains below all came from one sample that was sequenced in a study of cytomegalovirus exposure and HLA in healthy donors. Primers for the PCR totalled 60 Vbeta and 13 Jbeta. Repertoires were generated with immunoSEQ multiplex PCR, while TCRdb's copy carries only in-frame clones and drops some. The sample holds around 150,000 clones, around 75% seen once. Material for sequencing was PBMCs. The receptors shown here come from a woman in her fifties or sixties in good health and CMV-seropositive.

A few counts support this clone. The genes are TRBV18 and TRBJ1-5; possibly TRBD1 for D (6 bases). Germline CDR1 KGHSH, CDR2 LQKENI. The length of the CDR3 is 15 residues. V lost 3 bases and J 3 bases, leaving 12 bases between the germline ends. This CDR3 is CASSPYQGHNQPQHF. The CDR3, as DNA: TGTGCCAGCTCACCCTATCAGGGGCACAATCAGCCCCAGCATTTT.

DNA for the CDR3: TGTGCCAGCAGCTTAGTCCCAGGGGGTAGGCGTAATCAGCCCCAGCATTTT. This codes for CASSLVPGGRRNQPQHF. This chain uses TRBV7-8 with TRBJ1-5; TRBD1 matches 7 bases. V gave up 1 base and J gave up 4 bases; unmatched junction bases: 10. The CDR3 sequence is 17 residues long. Germline values: CDR1 SGHVS, CDR2 FQNEAQ.

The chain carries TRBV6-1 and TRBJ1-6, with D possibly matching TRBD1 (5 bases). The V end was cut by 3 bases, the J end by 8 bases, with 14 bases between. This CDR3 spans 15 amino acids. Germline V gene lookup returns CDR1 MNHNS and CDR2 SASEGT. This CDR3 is CASSDFGGGHSPLHF. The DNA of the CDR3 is TGTGCCAGCAGTGATTTCGGGGGGGGTCATTCACCCCTCCACTTT.